The source of this T cell receptor beta chain is a study of CD8+ T cells in alopecia areata. Study background: Each of the treated patients was given oral tofacitinib, 5 to 10 mg twice daily, for moderate-to-severe alopecia areata.

CDR1 is SGHTA, CDR2 FQGTGA, per germline. There are 15 residues in the CDR3. J lost 0 bases, V lost 7 bases, and 7 bases had no gene match. Extraction of RNA preceded its reverse transcription into cDNA, which served as the sequencing template. Sequenced by immunoSEQ multiplex PCR; TCRdb stores in-frame clones only, minus some. The sample has over 85,000 clones, over 70% seen once. Noted treatment: oral pan-JAK inhibitor, 5-10 mg twice daily. The chain recombines TRBV7-3 with TRBJ2-3, with TRBD2 matching over 7 bases. This clonotype originated in a human donor with alopecia areata. This sample comprised CD8+ T cells sorted from blood, obtained at approximately week 45, from a patient treated with tofacitinib. In DNA, the CDR3 is TGTGCCAGCAACCCTAGCGGCCGTAGCACAGATACGCAGTATTTT. The encoded protein is CASNPSGRSTDTQYF. Full variable domain (rest looked up from reference TRBV7-3 and TRBJ2-3): GAGVSQTPSNKVTEKGKYVELRCDPISGHTALYWYRQSLGQGPEFLIYFQGTGAADDSGLPNDRFFAVRPEGSVSTLKIQRTERGDSAVYLCASNPSGRSTDTQYFGPGTRLTVL.